A single sample gave rise to the 31 T cell receptor beta chains below, sequenced in a study of T cell responses to AZD1222 COVID-19 vaccine. The method was immunoSEQ multiplex PCR; TCRdb's version includes in-frame clones alone and lacks a portion of them. The sample contains some 160,000 clones, 85% to 95% of which appear only once. The sample was peripheral blood, taken on day 0 of AZD1222 vaccination. These receptor sequences come from an adult in good health.

The chain has TRBV28 and TRBJ1-2; D uncertain. Trimming took 2 bases from V and 0 from J, leaving 7 bases between them. CDR3 length equals 14 residues. CDR1 MDHEN and CDR2 SYDVKM come from the germline V gene. CDR3 sequence (DNA): TGTGCCAGCAGTTTACAGAGCCCTAACTATGGCTACACCTTC. Protein: CASSLQSPNYGYTF.

This clone was counted ten times or more. The chain employs TRBV5-1 and TRBJ2-7, with TRBD2 as a possible D gene (6 bases). Germline CDR1 and CDR2: SGHRS and YFSETQ. The CDR3 has 19 amino acids. Trimming pared 4 bases from V and 4 bases from J, leaving 30 bases between. CDR3 sequence: CASSQPTTPTTSPFYEQYF. In DNA, the CDR3 is TGCGCCAGCAGCCAACCAACTACTCCGACGACTAGTCCATTTTACGAGCAGTACTTC.

The chain links TRBV19 to TRBJ1-2; possible D gene TRBD1, 5 bases. The CDR3 runs to 13 residues. Trimming stripped 5 bases from V and 4 bases from J, with 11 bases between. CDR1 and CDR2 from the germline V gene are LNHDA and SQIVND (reference sequence). The DNA of the CDR3 is TGTGCCAGTAGTCTCCAGGGAGTCTATGGCTACACCTTC. Protein sequence: CASSLQGVYGYTF.

The chain is built from TRBV6-2 or TRBV6-3 and TRBJ1-1; D is unclear. The CDR3 has 13 amino acids. CDR1 MNHEY and CDR2 SVGEGT come from the germline V gene. The V gene lost 0 bases and the J gene lost 5 bases, with 7 bases spanning the gap. CDR3 loop: CASSYSAGTEAFF. In nucleotides, the CDR3 is TGTGCCAGCAGTTACTCCGCGGGTACTGAAGCTTTCTTT.

There are a few counts of this clone. The genes are TRBV6-2 or TRBV6-3 and TRBJ2-7, with D possibly matching TRBD2 (6 bases). Trimming cost V 5 bases and J 2 bases, with 13 bases left between them. The CDR3 spans 14 residues. The germline V gene has CDR1 MNHEY and CDR2 SVGEGT. CDR3 nucleotides: TGTGCCAGCAGTCTCGGGGGACTCGCCTACGAGCAGTACTTC. It yields the protein CASSLGGLAYEQYF.

The chain uses TRBV11-2 and TRBJ2-5; 11 positions agree with TRBD2. The CDR3 contains 18 residues. Trimming at V came to 5 bases and at J to 1 base, leaving 12 bases not matched to a gene. Germline V gives CDR1 SGHAT, CDR2 FQNNGV. The CDR3, as DNA: TGTGCCAGCAGCAACAAAATAGCGGGAGGGCGGGGCCAAGAGACCCAGTACTTC. Translating it yields CASSNKIAGGRGQETQYF.

The gene calls are TRBV3-1 (or the pseudogene TRBV3-2) and TRBJ2-1; tentatively, D is TRBD2 (6 bases). CDR1 is LGHDT and CDR2 is YNNKEL in the germline V gene (reference sequence). This CDR3 contains 17 residues. Trimming left V 5 bases short and J 6 bases short, with 23 bases between. This chain's CDR3 is CASSFASPGGAPNEQFF. The CDR3 bases are TGTGCCAGCAGCTTCGCCTCTCCCGGCGGGGCCCCCAATGAGCAGTTCTTC.

The V gene is TRBV28, the J gene TRBJ1-2; D might be TRBD1 (5 bases). This CDR3 comprises 15 residues. Germline loops: CDR1 MDHEN, CDR2 SYDVKM. V lost 6 bases and J 2 bases, leaving 16 bases between the germline ends. CDR3 protein: CASRDPQGRNYGYTF. CDR3 coding DNA: TGTGCCAGCAGAGATCCCCAGGGACGGAACTATGGCTACACCTTC.

J is TRBJ1-4 and V is TRBV9, with 7 positions matching TRBD1. The J segment lost 5 bases and the V segment lost 0 bases, leaving 4 bases of the junction unmatched. Germline assignment: CDR1 SGDLS and CDR2 YYNGEE. This CDR3 comprises 15 residues. CDR3 sequence reads: CASSVGTGVNEKLFF. The DNA of the CDR3 is TGTGCCAGCAGCGTAGGAACAGGGGTAAATGAAAAACTGTTTTTT.

This sequence joins TRBV28 and TRBJ2-5; the D is unclear. The CDR3 runs to 15 residues. Trimming shortened V by 2 bases and J by 3 bases, and 13 bases separated the two germline ends. Germline V gene lookup returns CDR1 MDHEN and CDR2 SYDVKM. The CDR3 DNA is TGTGCCAGCAGTTTAGGCCAGGTTGCGAAAGAGACCCAGTACTTC. Translation gives CASSLGQVAKETQYF.

The chain recombines TRBV5-5 with TRBJ2-7; a possible D gene is TRBD2 (5 bases). The CDR3 runs 14 residues. Germline assignment: CDR1 SGHKS and CDR2 YYEKEE (reference sequence). Trimming removed 5 bases at V and 6 bases at J, with 18 bases between. CDR3 amino acids: CASRRETLPFEQYF. DNA for the CDR3: TGTGCCAGCAGGAGGGAGACCCTGCCTTTCGAGCAGTACTTC.

V and J are TRBV28 and TRBJ1-1; 8 positions match TRBD1. The V segment lost 7 bases and the J segment 4 bases; nucleotides outside the gene matches: 8. CDR1 is MDHEN, CDR2 SYDVKM, per germline. The CDR3 extends over 14 amino acids. CDR3 region: CASKRQGAATEAFF. The CDR3 DNA sequence: TGTGCCAGCAAGAGGCAGGGGGCAGCCACTGAAGCTTTCTTT. Together with reference TRBV28 and TRBJ1-1, the CDR3 gives the full variable domain: DVKVTQSSRYLVKRTGEKVFLECVQDMDHENMFWYRQDPGLGLRLIYFSYDVKMKEKGDIPEGYSVSREKKERFSLILESASTNQTSMYLCASKRQGAATEAFFGQGTRLTVV.

The chain has TRBV3-1 (or the pseudogene TRBV3-2) and TRBJ2-5; TRBD2 might be the D (5 bases). Trimming shortened V by 2 bases and J by 2 bases, and 9 bases separated the two germline ends. The CDR3 is 14 amino acids. The V gene's germline CDR1 is LGHDT and CDR2 YNNKEL (reference sequence). The CDR3 nucleotides are TGTGCCAGCAGCCAAAATACTAGACAAGAGACCCAGTACTTC. Its translation is CASSQNTRQETQYF.

The rearrangement uses TRBV3-1 (or the pseudogene TRBV3-2) and TRBJ2-1, with D possibly TRBD2 on 5 matching bases. Germline CDR1 and CDR2: LGHDT and YNNKEL (reference sequence). The CDR3 totals 13 residues. V lost 4 bases and J 8 bases, leaving 12 bases between the germline ends. CDR3 sequence (DNA): TGTGCCAGCAGCCGTCCCGGGCGGGATGAGCAGTTCTTC. Amino acid sequence: CASSRPGRDEQFF.

This chain uses TRBV9 with TRBJ2-7, with 8 bases aligning to TRBD2. This CDR3 is 16 amino acids long. Unmatched junction bases numbered 11, after V lost 3 bases and J lost 3 bases. CDR1 and CDR2 (germline): SGDLS, YYNGEE. The CDR3 DNA reads as TGTGCCAGCAGCGCACGAACCGGGACTAGTAACTACGAGCAGTACTTC. It translates to CASSARTGTSNYEQYF. Full variable domain (rest looked up from reference TRBV9 and TRBJ2-7): DSGVTQTPKHLITATGQRVTLRCSPRSGDLSVYWYQQSLDQGLQFLIQYYNGEERAKGNILERFSAQQFPDLHSELNLSSLELGDSALYFCASSARTGTSNYEQYFGPGTRLTVT.

The rearrangement links TRBV6-5 to TRBJ1-2; 9 positions match TRBD1. The ends lost 2 bases at V and 8 bases at J; junction bases unmatched: 6. This CDR3 is built from 14 residues. Germline CDR1 MNHEY, CDR2 SVGAGI. The CDR3 DNA reads as TGTGCCAGCAGTTACCATCGACAGGGGGGAGGCTACACCTTC. Protein product: CASSYHRQGGGYTF.

The chain links TRBV15 to TRBJ2-5; TRBD1 aligns across 7 bases. Trimming took 0 bases from V and 0 from J; bases not matched to a gene: 7. The CDR3 consists of 17 residues. Germline CDR1 and CDR2: LNHNV and YYDKDF (reference sequence). Here the CDR3 DNA reads TGTGCCACCAGCAGAGATTGGGCGGACAGGAACCAAGAGACCCAGTACTTC. Protein: CATSRDWADRNQETQYF.

V usage is TRBV20-1 and J usage is TRBJ2-7; 7 bases line up with TRBD2. This CDR3 contains 17 residues. J was trimmed by 4 bases and V by 3 bases; bases with no gene match: 18. Per germline, CDR1 DFQATT and CDR2 SNEGSKA (reference sequence). The CDR3: CSASENGRTTPGYEQYF. CDR3 sequence (DNA): TGCAGTGCTAGTGAGAACGGGAGGACCACTCCGGGGTACGAGCAGTACTTC.

The V and J genes are TRBV19 and TRBJ2-3; TRBD2 agrees at 11 bases. V dropped 10 bases and J dropped 5; count of bases not matched to a gene: 8. From germline, CDR1 is LNHDA and CDR2 SQIVND (reference sequence). The CDR3 has 14 amino acids. CDR3 amino acids: CATSVTSGIDTQYF. The CDR3 nucleotides are TGTGCCACCTCCGTGACTAGCGGGATAGATACGCAGTATTTT.

This clone was recorded once. The rearrangement links TRBV9 to TRBJ2-2; D not certain. The CDR3 is made up of 15 amino acids. From germline, CDR1 is SGDLS and CDR2 YYNGEE. Between the trimmed V and J ends, which lost 2 bases and 0 bases, there was a span of 8 bases. CDR3 sequence: CASSVSDANTGELFF. The CDR3 bases are TGTGCCAGCAGCGTCAGCGATGCGAACACCGGGGAGCTGTTTTTT.

The chain carries TRBV4-2 and TRBJ2-7; either TRBD1 or TRBD2 may fit D (5 bases each). This CDR3 is built from 15 residues. Trimming removed 5 bases at V and 3 bases at J, with 17 bases between. Germline CDR1 is LGHNA and CDR2 is YNFKEQ. CDR3 sequence reads: CASSEIGAKSYEQYF. The CDR3 DNA is TGTGCCAGCAGCGAGATCGGGGCAAAGAGCTACGAGCAGTACTTC.

J is TRBJ2-1 and V is TRBV27; D remains ambiguous. The germline gives CDR1 MNHEY, CDR2 SMNVEV (reference sequence). The CDR3 consists of 15 residues. Deletions cut 4 bases from V and 6 bases from J, with 16 bases between. The CDR3 reads CASSSRVKQGNEQFF. In nucleotides, the CDR3 is TGTGCCAGCAGTTCCCGTGTTAAACAAGGCAATGAGCAGTTCTTC.

The V gene is TRBV14, the J gene TRBJ1-2; the D gene is possibly TRBD1 (6 bases). The V gene's germline CDR1 is SGHDN and CDR2 FVKESK. The CDR3 is made up of 14 amino acids. V lost 5 bases and J lost 7, with 17 bases in between. CDR3 in amino acids: CASSDSRGIAGYTF. CDR3 bases: TGTGCCAGCAGCGACTCCAGGGGTATTGCTGGCTACACCTTC.

This chain links TRBV28 with TRBJ2-5; D might be TRBD2 (6 bases). The CDR3 extends over 14 amino acids. The V gene lost 4 bases and the J gene lost 4 bases, with 13 bases spanning the gap. Germline-derived CDR1 and CDR2 are MDHEN and SYDVKM. CDR3 sequence: CASSSTRGGETQYF. The CDR3 nucleotides read TGTGCCAGCAGTTCGACCCGGGGAGGAGAGACCCAGTACTTC.

The gene calls are TRBV11-2 and TRBJ1-1; 7 nucleotides match TRBD1. V shed 3 bases, J shed 1 base, and the junction held 2 bases outside the gene matches. The CDR3 spans 14 residues. Germline V gives CDR1 SGHAT, CDR2 FQNNGV. The CDR3 bases are TGTGCCAGCAGCTTTCGACAGGGGAACACTGAAGCTTTCTTT. It yields the protein CASSFRQGNTEAFF. Filled out from reference TRBV11-2 and TRBJ1-1, the complete variable domain reads EAGVAQSPRYKIIEKRQSVAFWCNPISGHATLYWYQQILGQGPKLLIQFQNNGVVDDSQLPKDRFSAERLKGVDSTLKIQPAKLEDSAVYLCASSFRQGNTEAFFGQGTRLTVV.

The CDR3 coding sequence is TGTGCCAGCAGCCATCCCGGGACAGGGGCATACAATGAGCAGTTCTTC. Amino acid sequence: CASSHPGTGAYNEQFF. This sequence joins TRBV3-1 (or the pseudogene TRBV3-2) and TRBJ2-1; TRBD1 agrees at 10 bases. V trimming: 3 bases; J trimming: 4 bases; junction bases outside the gene matches: 6. This CDR3 spans 16 amino acids. The V gene's germline CDR1 is LGHDT and CDR2 YNNKEL (reference sequence).

This chain joins TRBV2 and TRBJ1-5; 8 bases align to TRBD1. V gave up 8 bases and J gave up 2 bases; unmatched junction bases: 8. This CDR3 spans 15 amino acids. Germline V gene lookup returns CDR1 SNHLY and CDR2 FYNNEI. In nucleotides, the CDR3 is TGTGCCAGCTCCCAGGGGGCCGTGGGCAATCAGCCCCAGCATTTT. Amino acid sequence: CASSQGAVGNQPQHF.

The gene calls are TRBV27 and TRBJ2-2; 11 bases align to TRBD2. CDR3 length: 14 residues. The V gene end was trimmed by 6 bases and the J gene end by 8 bases; junction bases not matched to a gene: 5. Germline CDR1 reads MNHEY; CDR2 reads SMNVEV (reference sequence). CDR3 DNA: TGTGCCAGCAGGAGACTAGCGGGATCGGGGGAGCTGTTTTTT. The encoded protein is CASRRLAGSGELFF.

The chain joins TRBV3-1 (or the pseudogene TRBV3-2) to TRBJ2-7; possibly TRBD1 for D (6 bases). The V and J ends lost 5 bases and 3 bases respectively, with 11 bases between them. Germline-derived CDR1 and CDR2 are LGHDT and YNNKEL (reference sequence). The length of the CDR3 is 13 residues. DNA for the CDR3: TGTGCCAGCAGCTTGTTACAGGGCTACGAGCAGTACTTC. Protein: CASSLLQGYEQYF.

CDR3 residues: CASSPGTGENIQYF. The CDR3 DNA reads as TGTGCCAGCTCCCCCGGGACAGGGGAGAACATTCAGTACTTC. The chain joins TRBV18 to TRBJ2-4; 10 bases line up with TRBD1. Germline loops: CDR1 KGHSH, CDR2 LQKENI. This CDR3 region has 14 residues. The V segment lost 6 bases and the J segment 7 bases; nucleotides outside the gene matches: 6. Supplemented by reference TRBV18 and TRBJ2-4, the full variable domain reads NAGVMQNPRHLVRRRGQEARLRCSPMKGHSHVYWYRQLPEEGLKFMVYLQKENIIDESGMPKERFSAEFPKEGPSILRIQQVVRGDSAAYFCASSPGTGENIQYFGAGTRLSVL.

The chain uses TRBV6-5 and TRBJ2-1, with 13 bases identical to TRBD2. Germline V gives CDR1 MNHEY, CDR2 SVGAGI. The length of the CDR3 is 15 residues. V lost 7 bases to trimming and J lost 10 bases; unmatched junction nucleotides: 10. CDR3 nucleotide sequence: TGTGCCAGCACAACCGGGACTAGCGGGACGGGGGAGCAGTTCTTC. It specifies CASTTGTSGTGEQFF.